The 15 T cell receptor beta chains in this list originate from one sample, sequenced in a study of blood T cells in healthy people across ages (dated by TCRdb to the mid-2010s). Receptor amplification or capture employed 5' RACE. The run used an Illumina HiSeq 2500. A second about 7 to 11 cycle PCR used a sample-barcoded 5' primer and a J-beta primer mix. The public reads were reprocessed in TCRdb via fastp at Q25 and MiXCR, keeping in-frame beta chains. Merged by CDR3 protein, the rows form single entries marked with the most common genes and DNA. Recorded for this sample are 600,000 to 850,000 distinct CDR3 sequences; roughly 25% of them occurred a single time. The ten largest clones represent 9.4% of the sample. A further study also used this sample, focusing on T cells of mothers and their children.

Material for sequencing was blood. All receptors derive from a boy between 10 and 17 years old in good health.

This clonotype was counted a few times. The genes are TRBV3-1 and TRBJ1-5; D is unclear. V was shortened by 4 bases and J by 0 bases, with 10 bases between the two germline ends. This CDR3 spans 15 amino acids. CDR1 and CDR2 (germline): LGHDT, YNNKEL (reference sequence). The CDR3 spells CASSPGLYSNQPQHF. DNA for the CDR3: TGTGCCAGCAGCCCTGGGCTCTATAGCAATCAGCCCCAGCATTTT.

In its sample, this clonotype was seen a few times. The rearrangement links TRBV27 to TRBJ2-5; weak D call: TRBD2 (5 bases). Near its end, the DNA agrees better with TRBJ2-1, so the J call may be wrong. The germline gives CDR1 MNHEY, CDR2 SMNVEV (reference sequence). This CDR3 has 15 residues. CDR3 DNA sequence: TGTGCCAGCAGTTTCACCCGGACTCTCTTGTATGAGCAGTTCTTC. Protein: CASSFTRTLLYEQFF.

This clonotype has a count of ten or more. The gene calls are TRBV7-9 and TRBJ2-1, with D uncertain. This CDR3 is built from 12 residues. V was clipped by 5 bases and J by 7 bases, with 9 bases between them. In germline, CDR1 is SEHNR, CDR2 FQNEAQ (reference sequence). Written as DNA, the CDR3 is TGTGCCAGCAGCAGAACCATAAATGAGCAGTTCTTC. It codes for CASSRTINEQFF.

This clonotype was found a few times. The V call is TRBV28, the J call TRBJ2-1; 9 bases fit TRBD2. CDR1 MDHEN and CDR2 SYDVKM come from the germline V gene. The CDR3 has 16 residues. V shed 5 bases and J 9 bases; nucleotides not matched to a gene: 14. In DNA, the CDR3 is TGTGCCAGCAGTCCCGCCAGACTAGCGGAGAGGCCTGAGCAGTTCTTC. This codes for CASSPARLAERPEQFF. Drawing the rest from reference TRBV28 and TRBJ2-1, the complete variable domain is DVKVTQSSRYLVKRTGEKVFLECVQDMDHENMFWYRQDPGLGLRLIYFSYDVKMKEKGDIPEGYSVSREKKERFSLILESASTNQTSMYLCASSPARLAERPEQFFGPGTRLTVL.

The chain couples TRBV7-6 to TRBJ2-7; D not resolved. The CDR3 contains 13 residues. Trimming pared 5 bases from V and 5 bases from J, leaving 13 bases between. Germline CDR1 SGHVS, CDR2 FNYEAQ. CDR3 protein: CASSSLMGHEQYF. The CDR3 nucleotides are TGTGCCAGCAGCAGCTTAATGGGTCACGAGCAGTACTTC.

The V and J genes are TRBV10-1 and TRBJ1-3; D unresolved. The length of the CDR3 is 16 residues. Germline V lookup: CDR1 WNHNN, CDR2 SYGVQD (reference sequence). The V gene lost 3 bases and the J gene lost 4 bases, with 16 bases spanning the gap. DNA for the CDR3: TGCGCCAGCAGTGACTCCGGGATTGCAACGGGAAACACCATATATTTT. It codes for CASSDSGIATGNTIYF.

This clonotype was counted between two and nine times. The rearrangement uses TRBV10-1 and TRBJ2-3; D is possibly TRBD1 (5 bases). CDR1 and CDR2 from the germline V gene are WNHNN and SYGVQD (reference sequence). V shed 6 bases and J shed 2 bases, with 18 bases lying between them. This CDR3 spans 16 amino acids. The CDR3 protein is CASSDDFTQDTDTQYF. CDR3 coding DNA: TGCGCCAGCAGCGATGACTTCACACAGGACACAGATACGCAGTATTTT.

V and J are TRBV3-1 and TRBJ2-7; D may be TRBD2 (5 bases). In germline, CDR1 is LGHDT, CDR2 YNNKEL (reference sequence). This CDR3 contains 17 residues. Trimming removed 0 bases from V and 0 bases from J, with 15 bases in between. The CDR3 coding sequence is TGTGCCAGCAGCCAAGATGGTTTGGAGCGGAGCTCCTACGAGCAGTACTTC. This gives the protein CASSQDGLERSSYEQYF.

This clonotype was picked up a small number of times. The gene calls are TRBV5-1 and TRBJ2-2; 15 positions agree with TRBD2. J gave up 0 bases and V 3 bases, and 3 bases lay outside the gene matches. This CDR3 is 18 amino acids long. Germline CDR1 SGHRS, CDR2 YFSETQ. The CDR3 sequence: CASSSGLAGGPNTGELFF. CDR3 coding DNA: TGCGCCAGCAGCTCCGGACTAGCGGGAGGGCCGAACACCGGGGAGCTGTTTTTT.

The table lists this clonotype with a few counts. The chain combines TRBV7-9 with TRBJ1-4; unclear D gene. CDR1 is SEHNR and CDR2 is FQNEAQ in the germline V gene (reference sequence). The V end was cut by 3 bases, the J end by 4 bases, with 9 bases between. CDR3 size: 14 residues. CDR3 nucleotides: TGTGCCAGCAGCTTCGTCAGGAATAATGAAAAACTGTTTTTT. Translated: CASSFVRNNEKLFF. The entire variable domain, with the rest obtained from reference TRBV7-9 and TRBJ1-4, is as follows: DTGVSQNPRHKITKRGQNVTFRCDPISEHNRLYWYRQTLGQGPEFLTYFQNEAQLEKSRLLSDRFSAERPKGSFSTLEIQRTEQGDSAMYLCASSFVRNNEKLFFGSGTQLSVL.

The CDR3, as DNA: TGTGCCAGCAGCCGTTCCCTCGGGGACACTGAAGCTTTCTTT. This translates into CASSRSLGDTEAFF. The chain uses TRBV3-1 and TRBJ1-1; D gene uncertain. CDR1 is LGHDT, CDR2 YNNKEL, per germline (reference sequence). Trimming cost V 4 bases and J 3 bases, with 12 bases left between them. The CDR3 length is 14 residues.

This clonotype was counted between two and nine times. The CDR3 DNA is TGTGCCAGCAGTCTACCGCTAGCGGGAGATGACGGGGAGCTGTTTTTT. The encoded protein is CASSLPLAGDDGELFF. The gene calls are TRBV28 and TRBJ2-2, with 10 bases lining up with TRBD2. The CDR3 loop spans 16 amino acids. J was trimmed by 7 bases and V by 5 bases; bases with no gene match: 10. In germline, CDR1 is MDHEN, CDR2 SYDVKM. Complete variable domain (other parts from reference TRBV28 and TRBJ2-2): DVKVTQSSRYLVKRTGEKVFLECVQDMDHENMFWYRQDPGLGLRLIYFSYDVKMKEKGDIPEGYSVSREKKERFSLILESASTNQTSMYLCASSLPLAGDDGELFFGEGSRLTVL.

About this clonotype: Mismatch with germline at one junction end may stem from a read error. The chain combines TRBV5-1 with TRBJ2-7; no definite D call. The CDR3 contains 15 residues. The germline CDR1 and CDR2 sequences are SGHRS and YFSETQ. CDR3 in DNA: TGCGCCAGCAGCTTGGTCGCTGGAAGCTCCGACGAGCAGTACTTC. Protein: CASSLVAGSSDEQYF.

This clonotype has just a few counts. The gene calls are TRBV29-1 and TRBJ2-1; D is uncertain. The CDR3 length is 11 residues. Per the germline V gene, CDR1 is SQVTM and CDR2 is ANQGSEA. The ends were cut back, 1 base at V and 11 bases at J, with 9 bases in the middle. The CDR3 region has the DNA TGCAGCGTTGAAGTCTCCTATAAGCAGTTCTTC. It translates to CSVEVSYKQFF.

The chain uses TRBV28 and TRBJ2-7, with a possible D match to TRBD1 (6 bases). V was clipped by 6 bases and J by 6 bases, with 18 bases between them. The length of the CDR3 is 14 residues. The germline V gene has CDR1 MDHEN and CDR2 SYDVKM. This CDR3 reads CASRSPKGVGEQYF. The CDR3 region has the DNA TGTGCCAGCAGAAGCCCGAAGGGGGTCGGCGAGCAGTACTTC.